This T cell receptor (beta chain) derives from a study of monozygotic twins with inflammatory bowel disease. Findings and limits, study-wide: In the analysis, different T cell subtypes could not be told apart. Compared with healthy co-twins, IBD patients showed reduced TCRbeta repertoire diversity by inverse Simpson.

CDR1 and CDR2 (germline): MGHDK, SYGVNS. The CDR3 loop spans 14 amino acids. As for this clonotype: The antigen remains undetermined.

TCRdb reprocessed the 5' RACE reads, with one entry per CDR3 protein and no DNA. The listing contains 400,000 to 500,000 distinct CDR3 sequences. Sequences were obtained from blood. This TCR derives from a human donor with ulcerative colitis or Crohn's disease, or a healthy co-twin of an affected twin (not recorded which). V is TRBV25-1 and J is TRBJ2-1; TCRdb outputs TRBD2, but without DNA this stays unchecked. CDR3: CASSEYNGGGEQIF.